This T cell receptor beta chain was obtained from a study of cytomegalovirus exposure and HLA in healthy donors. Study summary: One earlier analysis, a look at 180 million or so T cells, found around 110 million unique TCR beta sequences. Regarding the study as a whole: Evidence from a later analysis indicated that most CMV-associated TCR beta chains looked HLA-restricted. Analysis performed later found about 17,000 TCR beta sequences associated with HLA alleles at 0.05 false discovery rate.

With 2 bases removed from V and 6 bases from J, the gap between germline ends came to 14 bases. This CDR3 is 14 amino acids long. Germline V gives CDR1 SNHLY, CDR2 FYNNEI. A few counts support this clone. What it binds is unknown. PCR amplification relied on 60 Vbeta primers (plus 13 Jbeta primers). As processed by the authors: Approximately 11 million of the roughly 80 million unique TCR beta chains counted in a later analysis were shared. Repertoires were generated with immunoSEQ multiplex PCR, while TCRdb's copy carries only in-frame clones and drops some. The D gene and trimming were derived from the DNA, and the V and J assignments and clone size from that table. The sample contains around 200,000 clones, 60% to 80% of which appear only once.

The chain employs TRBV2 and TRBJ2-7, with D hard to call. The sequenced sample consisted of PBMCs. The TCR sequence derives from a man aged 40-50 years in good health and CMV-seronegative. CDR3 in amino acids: CASSERSLTGEQYF. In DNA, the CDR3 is TGTGCCAGCAGTGAAAGGAGTCTGACGGGCGAGCAGTACTTC.